These T cell receptor beta chains were read from a single sample in a study of shared clonotypes between healthy human individuals. Generated by immunoSEQ multiplex PCR, the TCRdb table keeps only in-frame clones and is missing some. The data show about 2 million clones, roughly 94% seen once. Sequencing was carried out using naive CD4+ T cells sorted from blood. All receptors come from a man between 18 and 35 years old in good health. Both conserved end residues are part of each CDR3. D genes are given only for firm matches. A row's size may be missing; if present it is once, few, many or a size class.

j_call clone_size d_call v_call cdr3_aa cdr3_nt
TRBJ2-3 once NA TRBV6-1 CASGALDTQYF TGTGCCAGCGGGGCCTTAGATACGCAGTATTTT
TRBJ2-2 NA NA TRBV5-1 CASSLASKGTGELFF TGCGCCAGCAGCTTGGCCTCTAAGGGCACCGGGGAGCTGTTTTTT
TRBJ2-3 NA NA TRBV19 CASSTVGLLGLDTQYF TGTGCCAGTAGTACCGTGGGACTTCTTGGTCTAGATACGCAGTATTTT
TRBJ2-7 NA NA TRBV4-1 CASSRYYSGSYEQYF TGCGCCAGCAGCCGTTATTATAGCGGCTCCTACGAGCAGTACTTC
TRBJ2-7 NA TRBD2 TRBV6-6 CASSETSGRGSYEQYF TGTGCCAGCAGCGAGACTAGCGGGAGAGGATCCTACGAGCAGTACTTC
TRBJ2-3 NA NA TRBV7-2 CASSLNGPGTDTQYF TGTGCCAGCAGCTTAAACGGTCCGGGAACAGATACGCAGTATTTT
TRBJ1-2 NA TRBD1 TRBV6-1 CASSRGGQALYGYTF TGTGCCAGCAGTCGCGGAGGACAGGCGCTTTATGGCTACACCTTC
TRBJ1-4 once NA TRBV25-1 CASSEWSENEKLFF TGTGCCAGCAGTGAATGGTCAGAAAATGAAAAACTGTTTTTT
TRBJ1-2 NA NA TRBV6-1 CASRGGYYGYTF TGTGCCAGCAGGGGGGGGTATTACGGCTACACCTTC
TRBJ2-1 NA TRBD2 TRBV9 CASSVVGGRIAGGTYVEQFF TGTGCCAGCAGCGTAGTGGGTGGACGGATAGCGGGAGGGACCTACGTTGAGCAGTTCTTC
TRBJ2-2 NA TRBD1 TRBV14 CASSQVVTGVYTGELFF TGTGCCAGCAGCCAAGTAGTGACAGGGGTTTACACCGGGGAGCTGTTTTTT
TRBJ2-7 NA NA TRBV5-1 CASSLDGQGNYEQYF TGCGCCAGCAGCTTGGATGGTCAGGGAAACTACGAGCAGTACTTC
TRBJ1-6 NA TRBD1 TRBV7-6 CASSSRVTTGGNSPLHF TGTGCCAGCAGCTCCCGGGTCACGACAGGGGGTAATTCACCCCTCCACTTT
TRBJ1-6 NA NA TRBV5-1 CASSPERQAVASPLHF TGCGCCAGCAGCCCCGAACGGCAGGCGGTCGCCTCACCCCTCCACTTT
TRBJ2-7 NA NA TRBV1 CTSSARPGLAGGYEQYF TGCACCAGCAGCGCAAGACCGGGACTAGCGGGAGGGTACGAGCAGTACTTC
TRBJ1-2 NA TRBD1 TRBV9 CASSAGQGTAPINYGYTF TGTGCCAGCAGCGCCGGACAGGGGACCGCACCCATTAACTATGGCTACACCTTC
TRBJ1-5 NA TRBD1 TRBV5-4 CASSFGGQAYQPQHF TGTGCCAGCAGCTTCGGGGGACAGGCTTATCAGCCCCAGCATTTT
TRBJ1-2 once NA TRBV6-6 CASSQQENGYTF TGTGCCAGCAGTCAACAGGAGAATGGCTACACCTTC
TRBJ1-2 NA TRBD1 TRBV5-6 CASSLNRGSYGYTF TGTGCCAGCAGCCTAAACAGGGGAAGCTATGGCTACACCTTC
TRBJ1-1 NA NA TRBV10-1 CASREGRNTEAFF TGCGCCAGCAGGGAGGGACGGAACACTGAAGCTTTCTTT
TRBJ1-2 NA NA TRBV21-1 CASSKHGQGHGYTF TGTGCCAGCAGCAAACACGGGCAGGGGCATGGCTACACCTTC
TRBJ2-2 NA NA TRBV5-6 CASSPHQMNTGELFF TGTGCCAGCAGCCCGCATCAGATGAACACCGGGGAGCTGTTTTTT
TRBJ1-1 once NA TRBV5-1 CASSLGSLPSPAEAFF TGCGCCAGCAGCTTGGGAAGCCTACCGTCCCCGGCTGAAGCTTTCTTT